The entry below describes one TCR beta chain. The CDR3 loop spans 14 amino acids. Germline V gene sequence: CDR1 SEHNR, CDR2 FQNEAQ (reference sequence). Deletions cut 1 base from V and 5 bases from J, with 11 bases between. The data originate from a study of blood T cell repertoires in COVID-19. Study in general: The United States, Italy and Spain provided the acute and convalescent COVID-19 samples. T cells, B-cell-depleted T cells, or PBMCs provided the cDNA or gDNA that served as material.

Original processing notes: It was from reference gene primer amplification that nucleated cell counts were estimated. Sequenced by immunoSEQ multiplex PCR; TCRdb stores in-frame clones only, minus some. V and J calls and clone size are those listed in that table; D and trimming were worked out from the DNA. This sample has approximately 150,000 clones, with roughly 85% found just once. The chain employs TRBV7-9 and TRBJ2-5; a weak D match, TRBD1 (5 bases). The sample taken for sequencing was peripheral blood. The clonotype comes from a human donor in a cohort sampled during active COVID-19. The CDR3 protein is CASSLDQGRETQYF. CDR3 DNA: TGTGCCAGCAGCTTAGATCAGGGAAGGGAGACCCAGTACTTC.